This entry describes one T cell receptor (beta chain). As processed by the authors: Amplifying reference gene primers gave estimates of nucleated cell counts. Some clones are missing from TCRdb's copy, which holds only in-frame ones; the method was immunoSEQ multiplex PCR. That table furnishes V, J and clone size, whereas the DNA furnished D and trimming. The data contain nearly 70,000 clones, around 80% of them singletons. The CDR3 spans 15 residues. The data were taken from a study of blood T cell repertoires in COVID-19. About the research overall: There were acute and convalescent COVID-19 samples, and they came from the United States, Italy and Spain. PBMCs, B-cell-depleted T cells, or T cells provided the cDNA or gDNA that made up the material.

The V call is TRBV21-1, the J call TRBJ1-1; the table assigns TRBD1, which was not confirmed against the DNA. TRBV21-1 is described as a pseudogene. The sequencing sample was made of peripheral blood. This receptor was obtained from a woman older than 75 with acute or convalescent COVID-19. The CDR3 is CASSDRQGENTEAFF. In DNA form, the CDR3 reads TGTGCCAGCAGCGATAGACAGGGAGAGAACACTGAAGCTTTCTTT.